Listed below are T cell receptor beta chains from one sample, sequenced in a study of blood T cells in healthy people across ages. TCRdb ran MiXCR on the 5' RACE reads and lists one entry per CDR3 protein. The sample lists 600,000 to 1,000,000 distinct CDR3 sequences; 58% were seen once. Material: blood. These receptors came from a man under 40 in good health. Each CDR3 is given with its conserved first and last residue. D genes are given only for firm matches. Where a row states a size, it is once, few, many or the class of an expanded clone; other rows omit it.

j_gene | v_gene | abundance | d_gene | CDR3nt | CDR3aa
TRBJ2-7 | TRBV20-1 | - | - | TGCAGTGCTAGAGATTACCGCGACACAGGGATCTCCTACGAGCAGTACTTC | CSARDYRDTGISYEQYF
TRBJ2-3 | TRBV5-1 | few | TRBD2 | TGCGCCAGCAGCCCTCGGGCTAGCGGGGGGGCCTCGACAGATACGCAGTATTTT | CASSPRASGGASTDTQYF
TRBJ2-7 | TRBV2 | few | - | TGTGCCAGCAGTGAGTCCCTCCGTTGGGAGGACCTCGGGGAGCAGTACTTC | CASSESLRWEDLGEQYF
TRBJ1-2 | TRBV30 | - | - | TGTGCCTGGATCCCTGAACGGGGCTATGGCTACACCTTC | CAWIPERGYGYTF
TRBJ2-7 | TRBV10-3 | - | - | TGTGCCATCAGTGAGTCTGTACAGCACGAGCAGTACTTC | CAISESVQHEQYF
TRBJ2-1 | TRBV4-3 | - | TRBD2 | TGCGCCAGCAGCCCCTCGGTAGGGACTAAGCAGTTCTTC | CASSPSVGTKQFF
TRBJ2-1 | TRBV20-1 | - | TRBD2 | TGCAGTGCTAAGGGACTAGGAATAAGGGGTGAGCAGTTCTTC | CSAKGLGIRGEQFF
TRBJ2-5 | TRBV18 | once | TRBD2 | TGTGCCAGCTCACCACCGGGACTAGCGGGAGCAGAGCAGTACTTC | CASSPPGLAGAEQYF
TRBJ2-3 | TRBV20-1 | - | - | TGCAGTGCAGTCACTATATCCGGGACTCATCACACAGATACGCAGTATTTT | CSAVTISGTHHTDTQYF
TRBJ2-1 | TRBV10-3 | - | - | TGTGCCATCAGTGCCGCCTCAGTGGCATCGCAGTTCTTC | CAISAASVASQFF
TRBJ2-1 | TRBV20-1 | - | - | TGCAGTGTTGTTTTTAGCCGCAAGGAGTTCTTC | CSVVFSRKEFF
TRBJ2-1 | TRBV3-1 | - | TRBD2 | TGTGCCAGCGGCCCCCACCCAACGATTAGCGGGGGTGAGCAGTTCTTC | CASGPHPTISGGEQFF
TRBJ2-3 | TRBV29-1 | once | - | TGCAGCGTTGAAGGTATGGGAATCGCAGATACGCAGTATTTT | CSVEGMGIADTQYF
TRBJ1-2 | TRBV27 | - | TRBD1 | TGTGCCAGCAGTTTGACAGGGATCGGTCTGAACTATGGCTACACCTTC | CASSLTGIGLNYGYTF
TRBJ1-1 | TRBV7-9 | - | - | TGTGCCAGCAGCCCAAACATGGGGGGTGAAGCTTTCTTT | CASSPNMGGEAFF
TRBJ2-3 | TRBV19 | - | - | TGTGCCGCGGGTGAAGGGGTGAAAGATACGCAGTATTTT | CAAGEGVKDTQYF
TRBJ2-5 | TRBV9 | - | TRBD2 | TGTGCCAGCAGTCCTATAGCGGGAGTAGAGACCCAGTACTTC | CASSPIAGVETQYF
TRBJ1-1 | TRBV10-3 | few | TRBD1 | TGTGCCCTCACCGAGGGGGCAGCTTTCTTT | CALTEGAAFF